This is a list of T cell receptor beta chains from one sample in a study of Ad26.COV2.S vaccination and SARS-CoV-2 variants. Method: immunoSEQ multiplex PCR; TCRdb's copy keeps in-frame clones and lacks some. The sample contains 350,000 to 500,000 clones, about 93% of which appear only once. The material sequenced was peripheral blood, taken in a trial of Ad26.COV2.S vaccine versus placebo. The receptors derive from a person between 18 and 65 years old who received the Ad26.COV2.S COVID-19 vaccine or a placebo. CDR3s include the opening cysteine and the closing phenylalanine or tryptophan. Each record gives: D gene, V gene, J gene, clone size, CDR3 protein, CDR3 DNA. The D gene is left open where the match is weak. Only part of the rows carry a size: once, few, many, or a class if the clone is expanded.

>.|TRBV30|TRBJ1-3|.
CAWSKNTGPGNTIYF
TGTGCCTGGAGTAAGAACACAGGGCCCGGAAACACCATATATTTT
>.|TRBV6-5|TRBJ2-6|.
CASSYGEPGANVLTF
TGTGCCAGCAGTTACGGGGAGCCTGGGGCCAACGTCCTGACTTTC
>.|TRBV28|TRBJ2-3|.
CASSLRQGVTDTQYF
TGTGCCAGCAGTTTACGGCAGGGCGTCACAGATACGCAGTATTTT
>.|TRBV28|TRBJ2-1|.
CASSLNAVLELYNEQFF
TGTGCCAGCAGTTTAAATGCGGTTCTGGAACTATACAATGAGCAGTTCTTC
>.|TRBV9|TRBJ2-1|.
CASSQNVANEQFF
TGTGCCAGCAGTCAAAATGTGGCCAATGAGCAGTTCTTC
>TRBD1|TRBV10-2|TRBJ2-7|.
CASSVPGTGGYEQYF
TGCGCCAGCAGTGTCCCCGGGACAGGGGGCTACGAGCAGTACTTC
>TRBD2|TRBV9|TRBJ2-3|.
CASSVVGEGPTDTQYF
TGTGCCAGCAGCGTAGTCGGGGAGGGCCCCACAGATACGCAGTATTTT
>.|TRBV30|TRBJ2-7|.
CAWGREAGTYEQYF
TGTGCCTGGGGACGCGAGGCGGGAACTTACGAGCAGTACTTC
>TRBD1|TRBV12-5|TRBJ1-6|.
CASGLWTGEVSSPLHF
TGTGCTAGTGGTTTGTGGACAGGGGAAGTGTCGTCACCCCTCCACTTT
>.|TRBV10-2|TRBJ1-2|.
CASSASGGYTF
TGCGCCAGCAGTGCCTCCGGGGGCTACACCTTC
>TRBD2|TRBV7-6|TRBJ2-1|.
CASSLGSGRANNEQFF
TGTGCCAGCAGCTTAGGCTCCGGGAGGGCCAATAATGAGCAGTTCTTC
>.|TRBV30|TRBJ1-3|.
CAWSAGTFTGNTIYF
TGTGCCTGGAGTGCGGGAACCTTTACTGGAAACACCATATATTTT
>.|TRBV9|TRBJ1-3|.
CASSDGTFSGNTIYF
TGTGCCAGCAGCGACGGGACGTTCTCTGGAAACACCATATATTTT
>TRBD1|TRBV19|TRBJ1-2|.
CASSIERQGSFRGYTF
TGTGCCAGTAGTATAGAACGACAGGGGAGCTTTAGAGGCTACACCTTC
>.|TRBV6-5|TRBJ2-7|once
CASSFGHLGEQYF
TGTGCCAGCAGCTTCGGACATCTTGGCGAGCAGTACTTC
>TRBD1|TRBV4-3|TRBJ2-1|.
CASSQRGQANSYNEQFF
TGCGCCAGCAGCCAGAGAGGACAGGCAAACTCCTACAATGAGCAGTTCTTC
>.|TRBV28|TRBJ1-5|.
CASRPDLGSGQPQHF
TGTGCCAGCAGACCGGATCTGGGATCGGGACAGCCCCAGCATTTT
>TRBD2|TRBV27|TRBJ2-1|.
CASSLFIRQAGGYNEQFF
TGTGCCAGCAGTTTATTCATAAGGCAAGCGGGAGGGTACAATGAGCAGTTCTTC
>TRBD2|TRBV7-3|TRBJ2-3|.
CASSFTSATDTQYF
TGTGCCAGCAGCTTTACTAGCGCCACAGATACGCAGTATTTT
>TRBD2|TRBV24-1|TRBJ2-7|.
CATSGTSGSSAYEQYF
TGTGCCACCAGTGGGACTAGCGGGAGCAGCGCCTACGAGCAGTACTTC
>TRBD2|TRBV9|TRBJ2-1|.
CASSVDLGLAGNNEQFF
TGTGCCAGCAGCGTAGACCTAGGACTAGCGGGAAACAATGAGCAGTTCTTC
>.|TRBV28|TRBJ2-7|once
CASSEAGTTYEQYF
TGTGCCAGCAGTGAAGCGGGTACCACCTACGAGCAGTACTTC
>.|TRBV6-5|TRBJ2-2|once
CASRPQDTGELFF
TGTGCCAGCAGACCTCAGGACACCGGGGAGCTGTTTTTT
>TRBD1|TRBV28|TRBJ2-5|.
CASSPGQGWQETQYF
TGTGCCAGCAGTCCGGGACAGGGGTGGCAAGAGACCCAGTACTTC
>TRBD1|TRBV7-3|TRBJ2-3|.
CASSLRDRVSDTQYF
TGTGCCAGCAGCCTACGGGACAGGGTTTCAGATACGCAGTATTTT
>TRBD1|TRBV6-5|TRBJ1-4|.
CASSRDRNEKLFF
TGTGCCAGCAGTCGGGACAGAAATGAAAAACTGTTTTTT
>.|TRBV12-3/TRBV12-4|TRBJ1-4|.
CASSPSQNEKLFF
TGTGCCAGCAGTCCTAGCCAGAATGAAAAACTGTTTTTT
>TRBD1|TRBV9|TRBJ1-3|.
CASSPRGQFSGNTIYF
TGTGCCAGCAGCCCCCGGGGACAGTTCTCTGGAAACACCATATATTTT
>.|TRBV7-2|TRBJ1-4|.
CASSIRGTNEKLFF
TGTGCCAGCAGCATCAGGGGAACTAATGAAAAACTGTTTTTT
>.|TRBV29-1|TRBJ1-6|.
CSVVEGPNSPLHF
TGCAGCGTTGTAGAGGGCCCCAATTCACCCCTCCACTTT
>TRBD2|TRBV19|TRBJ2-2|.
CASRLAGSGELFF
TGTGCCAGTAGACTAGCGGGGTCCGGGGAGCTGTTTTTT
>.|TRBV28|TRBJ2-1|.
CASTTASAGFYNEQFF
TGTGCCAGCACCACTGCGTCTGCGGGATTCTACAATGAGCAGTTCTTC
>TRBD2|TRBV11-2|TRBJ2-1|.
CASSSLAGLAYNEQFF
TGTGCCAGCAGCTCACTAGCGGGCCTTGCCTACAATGAGCAGTTCTTC
>.|TRBV19|TRBJ2-4|.
CASYGEEGIQYF
TGTGCCAGTTATGGGGAAGAGGGCATTCAGTACTTC
>.|TRBV9|TRBJ2-3|.
CASSPGLSTDTQYF
TGTGCCAGCAGCCCCGGACTTAGCACAGATACGCAGTATTTT
>TRBD1|TRBV24-1|TRBJ2-1|.
CATSDSLDRDEQFF
TGTGCCACCAGTGATTCCCTGGACAGGGATGAGCAGTTCTTC
>TRBD1|TRBV28|TRBJ2-3|.
CASSSLDRSTDTQYF
TGTGCCAGCAGTTCCCTGGACAGGAGCACAGATACGCAGTATTTT
>TRBD1|TRBV5-1|TRBJ1-1|.
CASSLGHRGSLGEAFF
TGCGCCAGCAGCTTGGGCCACAGGGGGTCACTTGGTGAAGCTTTCTTT
>.|TRBV6-1|TRBJ2-7|.
CASDAGSSYEQYF
TGTGCCAGCGACGCGGGGAGCTCCTACGAGCAGTACTTC
>.|TRBV11-2|TRBJ1-2|.
CASSLFPGEYGYTF
TGTGCCAGCAGCTTATTCCCAGGGGAGTATGGCTACACCTTC
>.|TRBV4-1|TRBJ2-1|.
CASSQGAGSYNEQFF
TGCGCCAGCAGCCAAGGCGCAGGCTCCTACAATGAGCAGTTCTTC
>TRBD2|TRBV6-5|TRBJ2-1|.
CASSYRGLAYEQFF
TGTGCCAGCAGTTACCGCGGACTAGCCTATGAGCAGTTCTTC
>TRBD1|TRBV2|TRBJ2-7|.
CASSAGTGPYEQYF
TGTGCCAGCAGCGCCGGGACAGGGCCCTACGAGCAGTACTTC
>.|TRBV21-1|TRBJ2-7|.
CASSKVTGKSYEQYF
TGTGCCAGCAGCAAAGTAACCGGGAAATCCTACGAGCAGTACTTC
>TRBD2|TRBV28|TRBJ2-1|.
CASSLSALAGSYNEQFF
TGTGCCAGCAGTTTATCTGCACTAGCGGGATCCTACAATGAGCAGTTCTTC
>.|TRBV5-4|TRBJ1-3|.
CASSFDTSGNTIYF
TGTGCCAGCAGCTTCGACACCTCTGGAAACACCATATATTTT
>TRBD1|TRBV29-1|TRBJ1-1|.
CSVELQGTEAFF
TGCAGCGTTGAGTTACAGGGGACTGAAGCTTTCTTT
>.|TRBV5-6|TRBJ1-5|.
CASSRGPPGNQPQHF
TGTGCCAGCAGCCGGGGACCTCCGGGGAATCAGCCCCAGCATTTT